This T cell receptor beta chain was captured by sequencing in a study of identifying expanded T cells in peripheral blood. Produced via immunoSEQ multiplex PCR; TCRdb's table is partial and in-frame only. The repertoire holds about 91,000 clones, about 88% seen once, with about 3.9% in the top ten. Collection occurred without any documented infections or immune events in donors. V trimming: 3 bases; J trimming: 7 bases; junction bases outside the gene matches: 7. Germline lookup yields CDR1 SEHNR and CDR2 FQNEAQ (reference sequence). The CDR3 has 14 residues. Sequencing was carried out using blood. The V and J genes are TRBV7-9 and TRBJ1-1; 8 bases map to TRBD1. This receptor was obtained from a person aged 18 to 70 in good health. CDR3 region: CASSFRTGMDEAFF. Written as DNA, the CDR3 is TGTGCCAGCAGCTTCCGGACAGGGATGGATGAAGCTTTCTTT.